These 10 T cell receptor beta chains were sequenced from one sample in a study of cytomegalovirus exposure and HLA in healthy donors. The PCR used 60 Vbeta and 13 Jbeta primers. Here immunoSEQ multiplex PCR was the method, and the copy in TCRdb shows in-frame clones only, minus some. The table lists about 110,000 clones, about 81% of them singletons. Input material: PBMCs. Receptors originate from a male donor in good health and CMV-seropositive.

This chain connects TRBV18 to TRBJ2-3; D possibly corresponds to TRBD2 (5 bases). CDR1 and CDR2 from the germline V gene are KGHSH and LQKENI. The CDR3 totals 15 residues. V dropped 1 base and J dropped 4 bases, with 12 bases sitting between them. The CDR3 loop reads CASSPRVGEPDTQYF. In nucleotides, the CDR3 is TGTGCCAGCTCACCACGCGTGGGAGAGCCAGATACGCAGTATTTT.

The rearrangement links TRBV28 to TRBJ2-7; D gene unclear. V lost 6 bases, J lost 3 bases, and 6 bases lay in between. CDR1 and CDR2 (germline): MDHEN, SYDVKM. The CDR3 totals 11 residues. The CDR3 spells CASSPNYEQYF. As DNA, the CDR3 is TGTGCCAGCAGCCCAAACTACGAGCAGTACTTC. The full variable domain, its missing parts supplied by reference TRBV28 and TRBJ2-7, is DVKVTQSSRYLVKRTGEKVFLECVQDMDHENMFWYRQDPGLGLRLIYFSYDVKMKEKGDIPEGYSVSREKKERFSLILESASTNQTSMYLCASSPNYEQYFGPGTRLTVT.

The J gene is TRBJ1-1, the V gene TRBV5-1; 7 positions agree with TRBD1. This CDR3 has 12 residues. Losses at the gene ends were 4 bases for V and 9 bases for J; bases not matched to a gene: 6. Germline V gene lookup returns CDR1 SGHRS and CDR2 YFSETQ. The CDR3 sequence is CASSTGTDKAFF. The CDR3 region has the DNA TGCGCCAGCAGCACCGGGACAGATAAAGCTTTCTTT.

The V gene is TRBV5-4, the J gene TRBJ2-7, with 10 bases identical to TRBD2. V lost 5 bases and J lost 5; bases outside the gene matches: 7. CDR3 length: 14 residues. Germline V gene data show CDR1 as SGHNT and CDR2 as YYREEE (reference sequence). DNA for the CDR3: TGTGCCAGCAGATACAGCGGGGGGGCAGACGAGCAGTACTTC. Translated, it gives CASRYSGGADEQYF.

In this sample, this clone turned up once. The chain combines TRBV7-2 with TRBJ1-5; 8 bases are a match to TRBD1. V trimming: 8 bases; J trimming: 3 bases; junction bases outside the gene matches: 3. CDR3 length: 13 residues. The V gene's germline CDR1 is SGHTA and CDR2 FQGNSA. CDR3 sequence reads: CASGTGNNQPQHF. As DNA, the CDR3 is TGTGCCAGCGGGACAGGAAACAATCAGCCCCAGCATTTT.

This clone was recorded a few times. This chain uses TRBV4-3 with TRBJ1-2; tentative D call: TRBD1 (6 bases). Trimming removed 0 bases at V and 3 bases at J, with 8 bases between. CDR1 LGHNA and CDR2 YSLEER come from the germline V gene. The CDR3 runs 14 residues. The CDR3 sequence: CASSQDPGDYGYTF. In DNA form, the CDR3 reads TGCGCCAGCAGCCAAGATCCAGGGGACTATGGCTACACCTTC.

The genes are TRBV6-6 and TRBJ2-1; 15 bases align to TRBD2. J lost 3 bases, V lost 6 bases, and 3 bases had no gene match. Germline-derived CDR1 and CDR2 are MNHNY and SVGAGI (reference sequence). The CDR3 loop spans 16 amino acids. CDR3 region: CASSQGLAGGYNEQFF. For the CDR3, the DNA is TGTGCCAGCAGCCAGGGACTAGCGGGAGGCTACAATGAGCAGTTCTTC.

The CDR3, as DNA: TGTGCCAGCAGTTACCTAGGGGACAGGGGGCGGAGGGGCAATCAGCCCCAGCATTTT. Translating gives CASSYLGDRGRRGNQPQHF. This chain joins TRBV28 and TRBJ1-5, with 12 positions matching TRBD1. The J segment lost 2 bases and the V segment lost 4 bases, leaving 12 bases of the junction unmatched. The germline CDR1 and CDR2 sequences are MDHEN and SYDVKM. CDR3 length: 19 amino acids.

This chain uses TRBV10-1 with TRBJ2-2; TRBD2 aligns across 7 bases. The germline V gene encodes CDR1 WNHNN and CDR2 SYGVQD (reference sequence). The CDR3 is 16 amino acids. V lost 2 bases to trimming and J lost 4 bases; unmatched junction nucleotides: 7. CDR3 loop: CASSEIRGRITGELFF. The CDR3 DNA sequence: TGCGCCAGCAGTGAGATCCGCGGGAGAATCACCGGGGAGCTGTTTTTT.

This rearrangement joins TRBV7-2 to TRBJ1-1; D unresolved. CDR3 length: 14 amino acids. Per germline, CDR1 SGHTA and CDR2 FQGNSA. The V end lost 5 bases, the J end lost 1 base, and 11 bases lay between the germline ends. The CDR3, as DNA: TGTGCCAGCAGCCCCAGTGCTAGGAACACTGAAGCTTTCTTT. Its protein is CASSPSARNTEAFF.